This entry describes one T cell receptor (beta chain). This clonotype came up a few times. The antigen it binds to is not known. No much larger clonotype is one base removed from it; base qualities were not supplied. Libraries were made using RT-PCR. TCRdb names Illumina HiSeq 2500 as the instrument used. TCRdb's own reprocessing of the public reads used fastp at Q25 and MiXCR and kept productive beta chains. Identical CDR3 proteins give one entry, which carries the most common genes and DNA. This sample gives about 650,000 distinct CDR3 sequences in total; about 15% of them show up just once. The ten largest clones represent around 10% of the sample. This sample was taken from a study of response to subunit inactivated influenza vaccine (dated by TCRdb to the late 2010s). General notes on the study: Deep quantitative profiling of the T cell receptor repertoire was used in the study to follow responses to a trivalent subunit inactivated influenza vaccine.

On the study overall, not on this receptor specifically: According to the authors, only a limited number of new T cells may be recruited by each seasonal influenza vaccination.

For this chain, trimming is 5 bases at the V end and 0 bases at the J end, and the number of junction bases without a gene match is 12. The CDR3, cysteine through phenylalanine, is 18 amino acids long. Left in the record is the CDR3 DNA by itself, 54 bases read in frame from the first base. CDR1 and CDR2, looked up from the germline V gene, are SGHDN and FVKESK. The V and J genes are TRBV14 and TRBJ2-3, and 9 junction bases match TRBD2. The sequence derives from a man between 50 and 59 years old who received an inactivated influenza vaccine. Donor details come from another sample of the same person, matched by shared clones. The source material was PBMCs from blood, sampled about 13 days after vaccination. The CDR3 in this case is CASSEIRRTSVSTDTQYF. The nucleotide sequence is TGTGCCAGCAGCGAAATAAGGAGGACTAGCGTAAGCACAGATACGCAGTATTTT.